The rows below give T cell receptor beta chains drawn from one sample of a study of blood T cell repertoires in COVID-19. Clones were read by immunoSEQ multiplex PCR, and TCRdb kept only the in-frame ones, dropping some. This repertoire shows some 96,000 clones, about nine tenths found once; its top ten account for about 9.4%. The source material was peripheral blood. The receptor source for this set is a man aged 50 to 59 with acute or convalescent COVID-19. Each CDR3 is given with its conserved first and last residue. The D gene is left open where the match is weak. Clone size is stated in some rows and not others, as once, few, many or a class when expanded.

>TRBV9|TRBJ1-2|TRBD1|once
CASSHGTGNYGYTF
TGTGCCAGCAGTCACGGGACAGGGAACTATGGCTACACCTTC
>TRBV7-2|TRBJ1-1|-|once
CASSLRMNTEAFF
TGTGCCAGCAGCTTGCGGATGAACACTGAAGCTTTCTTT
>TRBV3-1/TRBV3-2|TRBJ1-6|-|-
CASSRPLEGSPLHF
TGTGCCAGCAGTCGTCCTCTCGAGGGTTCACCCCTCCACTTT
>TRBV4-1|TRBJ2-3|-|-
CASSQAVSTDTQYF
TGCGCCAGCAGCCAAGCTGTTAGCACAGATACGCAGTATTTT
>TRBV24-1|TRBJ2-3|-|-
CATSDWGTRKSDTQYF
TGTGCCACCAGTGACTGGGGGACTCGGAAATCAGATACGCAGTATTTT
>TRBV6-5|TRBJ2-7|-|-
CASSYGAVGSEQYF
TGTGCCAGCAGTTACGGGGCTGTAGGTTCTGAGCAGTACTTC
>TRBV6-5|TRBJ1-2|-|-
CASSRDRTAGGGYTF
TGTGCCAGCAGCCGCGATCGGACGGCCGGGGGAGGCTACACCTTC
>TRBV6-6|TRBJ2-3|-|-
CASSYSIEVDTQYF
TGTGCCAGCAGTTACTCGATTGAGGTGGATACGCAGTATTTT
>TRBV3-1/TRBV3-2|TRBJ2-1|TRBD2|-
CASSQGLAANNEQFF
TGTGCCAGCAGCCAGGGACTAGCGGCCAACAATGAGCAGTTCTTC
>TRBV3-1/TRBV3-2|TRBJ1-1|TRBD1|once
CASSQGQGTVPQAFF
TGTGCCAGCAGCCAAGGACAGGGAACCGTGCCTCAAGCTTTCTTT
>TRBV21-1|TRBJ1-1|-|-
CASSKLSGARLEAFF
TGTGCCAGCAGCAAATTGTCAGGGGCCAGGTTGGAAGCTTTCTTT
>TRBV9|TRBJ2-7|TRBD1|-
CASSLTGTGSQKYF
TGTGCCAGCAGCCTAACCGGGACAGGGAGTCAGAAGTACTTC
>TRBV13|TRBJ2-7|TRBD2|-
CASSPGTSGSVEQYF
TGTGCCAGCAGCCCAGGGACTAGCGGGAGTGTTGAGCAGTACTTC
>TRBV6-5|TRBJ2-5|-|-
CASSFRTTGETQYF
TGTGCCAGCAGTTTCCGAACGACGGGGGAGACCCAGTACTTC
>TRBV5-1|TRBJ2-4|-|-
CASSSATLAARNIQYF
TGCGCCAGCAGCTCGGCAACACTAGCAGCTAGAAACATTCAGTACTTC
>TRBV12-3/TRBV12-4|TRBJ2-5|-|-
CASSPPEGETQYF
TGTGCCAGCAGCCCTCCGGAGGGAGAGACCCAGTACTTC
>TRBV28|TRBJ2-2|TRBD1|-
CASNLPGGQGGGELFF
TGTGCCAGCAACCTCCCAGGGGGACAGGGAGGTGGGGAGCTGTTTTTT
>TRBV5-1|TRBJ2-7|TRBD1|-
CASSQGGTGTYEQYF
TGCGCCAGCAGCCAGGGAGGGACAGGGACCTACGAGCAGTACTTC
>TRBV6-5|TRBJ2-5|-|few
CASSYSQQRTQYF
TGTGCCAGCAGTTACTCGCAACAGAGGACCCAGTACTTC
>TRBV6-2/TRBV6-3|TRBJ2-5|TRBD1|-
CASSSQQGAKRQTQYF
TGTGCCAGCAGCTCCCAACAGGGGGCTAAAAGGCAGACCCAGTACTTC